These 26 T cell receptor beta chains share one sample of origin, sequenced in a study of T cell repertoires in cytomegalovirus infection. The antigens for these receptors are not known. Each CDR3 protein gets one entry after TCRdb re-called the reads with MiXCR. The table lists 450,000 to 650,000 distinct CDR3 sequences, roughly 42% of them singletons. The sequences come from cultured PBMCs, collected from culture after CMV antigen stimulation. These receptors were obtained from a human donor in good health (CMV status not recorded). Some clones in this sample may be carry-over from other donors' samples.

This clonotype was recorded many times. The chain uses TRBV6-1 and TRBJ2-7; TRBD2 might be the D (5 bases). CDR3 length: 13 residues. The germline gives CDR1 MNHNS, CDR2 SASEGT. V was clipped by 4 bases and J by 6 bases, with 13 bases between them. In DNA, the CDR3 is TGTGCCAGCAGTGGAGTCGGAGGCCCCGAGCAGTACTTC. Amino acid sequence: CASSGVGGPEQYF.

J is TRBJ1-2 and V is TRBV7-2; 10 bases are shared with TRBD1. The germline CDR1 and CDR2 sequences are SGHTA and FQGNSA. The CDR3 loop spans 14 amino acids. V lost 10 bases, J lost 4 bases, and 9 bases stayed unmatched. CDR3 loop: CANTQGQGGYGYTF. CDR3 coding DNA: TGTGCCAACACCCAAGGACAGGGGGGCTATGGCTACACCTTC.

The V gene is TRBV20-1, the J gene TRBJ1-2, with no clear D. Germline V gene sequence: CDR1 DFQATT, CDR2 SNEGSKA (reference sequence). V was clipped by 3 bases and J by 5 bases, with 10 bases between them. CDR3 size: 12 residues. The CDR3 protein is CSARRQDYGYTF. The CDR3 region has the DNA TGCAGTGCTAGGAGGCAGGATTATGGCTACACCTTC.

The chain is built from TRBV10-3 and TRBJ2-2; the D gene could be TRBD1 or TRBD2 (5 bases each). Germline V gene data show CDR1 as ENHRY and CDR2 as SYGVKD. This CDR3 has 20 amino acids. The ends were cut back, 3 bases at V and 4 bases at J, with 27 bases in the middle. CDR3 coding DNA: TGTGCCATCAGTGAACCACAAAATGGGGTTTTTGGGGGACCCACCGGGGAGCTGTTTTTT. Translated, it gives CAISEPQNGVFGGPTGELFF.

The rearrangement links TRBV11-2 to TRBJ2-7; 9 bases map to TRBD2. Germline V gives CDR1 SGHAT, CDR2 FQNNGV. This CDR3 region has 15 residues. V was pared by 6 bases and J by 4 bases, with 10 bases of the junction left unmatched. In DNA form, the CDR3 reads TGTGCCAGCAGTACCTATCGGACTAGCGATTACGAGCAGTACTTC. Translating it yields CASSTYRTSDYEQYF. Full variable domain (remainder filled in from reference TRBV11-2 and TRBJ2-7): EAGVAQSPRYKIIEKRQSVAFWCNPISGHATLYWYQQILGQGPKLLIQFQNNGVVDDSQLPKDRFSAERLKGVDSTLKIQPAKLEDSAVYLCASSTYRTSDYEQYFGPGTRLTVT.

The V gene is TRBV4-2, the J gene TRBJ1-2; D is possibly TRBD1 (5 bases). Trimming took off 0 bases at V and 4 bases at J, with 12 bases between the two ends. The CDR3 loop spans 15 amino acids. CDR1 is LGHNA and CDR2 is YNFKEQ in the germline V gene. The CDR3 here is CASSQDGGGGYGYTF. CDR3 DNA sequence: TGTGCCAGCAGCCAAGATGGGGGGGGTGGCTATGGCTACACCTTC.

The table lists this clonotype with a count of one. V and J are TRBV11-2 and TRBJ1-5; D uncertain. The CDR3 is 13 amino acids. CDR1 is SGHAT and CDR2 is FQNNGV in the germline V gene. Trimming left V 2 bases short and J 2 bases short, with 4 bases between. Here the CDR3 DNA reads TGTGCCAGCAGCTTAAAGGGCAATCAGCCCCAGCATTTT. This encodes CASSLKGNQPQHF.

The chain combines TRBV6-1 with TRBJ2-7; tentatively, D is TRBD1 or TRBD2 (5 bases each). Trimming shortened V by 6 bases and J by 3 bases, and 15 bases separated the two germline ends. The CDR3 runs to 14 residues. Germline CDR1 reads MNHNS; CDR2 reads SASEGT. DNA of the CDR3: TGTGCCAGCAGCGTTTACTCGAGGGGCTACGAGCAGTACTTC. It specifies CASSVYSRGYEQYF.

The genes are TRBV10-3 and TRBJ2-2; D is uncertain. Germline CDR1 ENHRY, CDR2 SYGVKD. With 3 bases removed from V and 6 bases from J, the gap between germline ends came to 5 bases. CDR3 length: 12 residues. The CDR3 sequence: CAISELPGELFF. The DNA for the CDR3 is TGTGCCATCAGTGAATTGCCCGGGGAGCTGTTTTTT.

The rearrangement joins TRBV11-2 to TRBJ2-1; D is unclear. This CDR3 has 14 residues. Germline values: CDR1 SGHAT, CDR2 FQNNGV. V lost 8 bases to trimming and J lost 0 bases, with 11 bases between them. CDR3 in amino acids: CASERPRSYNEQFF. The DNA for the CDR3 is TGTGCCAGCGAGCGACCACGCTCCTACAATGAGCAGTTCTTC.

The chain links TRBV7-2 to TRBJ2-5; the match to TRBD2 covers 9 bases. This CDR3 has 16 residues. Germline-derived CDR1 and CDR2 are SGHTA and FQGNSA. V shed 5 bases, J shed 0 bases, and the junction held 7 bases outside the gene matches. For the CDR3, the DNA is TGTGCCAGCAGCGGTAATAGCGGGAGATACCAAGAGACCCAGTACTTC. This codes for CASSGNSGRYQETQYF.

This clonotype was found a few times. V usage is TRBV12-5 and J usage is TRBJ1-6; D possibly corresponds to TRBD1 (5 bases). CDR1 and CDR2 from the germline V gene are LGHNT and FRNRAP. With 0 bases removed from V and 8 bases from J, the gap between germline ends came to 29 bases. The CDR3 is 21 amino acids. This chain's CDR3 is CASGLVPDGQLSPGGDSPLHF. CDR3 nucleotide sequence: TGTGCTAGTGGTTTGGTACCGGATGGGCAGCTATCTCCGGGGGGTGATTCACCCCTCCACTTT.

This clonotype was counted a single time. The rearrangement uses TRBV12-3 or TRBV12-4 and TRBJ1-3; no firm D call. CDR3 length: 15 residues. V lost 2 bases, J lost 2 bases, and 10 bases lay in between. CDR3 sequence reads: CASSLRRATGNTIYF. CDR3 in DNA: TGTGCCAGCAGTTTAAGAAGGGCTACTGGAAACACCATATATTTT.

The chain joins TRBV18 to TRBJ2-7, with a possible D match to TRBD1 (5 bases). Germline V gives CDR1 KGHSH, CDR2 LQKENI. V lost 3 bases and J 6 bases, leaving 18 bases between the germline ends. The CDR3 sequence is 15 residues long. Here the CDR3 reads CASSPPSVRASEQYF. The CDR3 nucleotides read TGTGCCAGCTCACCCCCGAGTGTCAGGGCGTCCGAGCAGTACTTC.

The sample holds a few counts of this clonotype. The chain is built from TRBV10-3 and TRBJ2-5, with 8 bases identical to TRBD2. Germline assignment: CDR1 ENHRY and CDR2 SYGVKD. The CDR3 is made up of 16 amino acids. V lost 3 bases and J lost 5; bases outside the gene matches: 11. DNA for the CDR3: TGTGCCATCAGTGATCCTGCCGGCGGCGGGAGGGAGACCCAGTACTTC. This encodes CAISDPAGGGRETQYF.

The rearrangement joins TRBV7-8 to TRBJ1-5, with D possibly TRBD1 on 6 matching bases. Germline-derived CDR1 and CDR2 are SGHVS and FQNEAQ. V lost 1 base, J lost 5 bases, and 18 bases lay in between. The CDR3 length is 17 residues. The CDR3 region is CASSLVGPRGGHQPQHF. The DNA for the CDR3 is TGTGCCAGCAGCTTAGTGGGGCCAAGGGGGGGTCATCAGCCCCAGCATTTT.

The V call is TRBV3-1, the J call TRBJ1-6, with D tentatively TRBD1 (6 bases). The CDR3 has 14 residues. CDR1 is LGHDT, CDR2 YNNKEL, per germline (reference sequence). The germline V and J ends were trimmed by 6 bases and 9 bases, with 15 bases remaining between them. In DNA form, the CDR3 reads TGTGCCAGCAGTTGGGGGCAAGTTTCTTCACCCCTCCACTTT. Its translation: CASSWGQVSSPLHF.

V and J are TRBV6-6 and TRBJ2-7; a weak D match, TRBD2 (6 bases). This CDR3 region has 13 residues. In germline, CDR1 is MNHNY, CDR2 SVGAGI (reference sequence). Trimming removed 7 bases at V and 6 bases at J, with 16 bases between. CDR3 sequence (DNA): TGTGCCAGCACCTCGGGGGAGGTTGGCGAGCAGTACTTC. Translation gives CASTSGEVGEQYF.

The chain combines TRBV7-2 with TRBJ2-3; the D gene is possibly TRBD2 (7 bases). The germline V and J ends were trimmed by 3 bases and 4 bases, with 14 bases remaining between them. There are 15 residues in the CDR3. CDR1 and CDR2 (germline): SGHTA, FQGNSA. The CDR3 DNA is TGTGCCAGCAGCTTGTTGGGGGGGGGCCCAGATACGCAGTATTTT. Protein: CASSLLGGGPDTQYF.

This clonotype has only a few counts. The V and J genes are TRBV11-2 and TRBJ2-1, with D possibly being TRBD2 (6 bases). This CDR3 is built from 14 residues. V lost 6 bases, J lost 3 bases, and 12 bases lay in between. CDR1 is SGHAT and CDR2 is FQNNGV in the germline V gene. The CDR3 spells CASRMGLLYNEQFF. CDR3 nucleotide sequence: TGTGCCAGCAGGATGGGACTCCTCTACAATGAGCAGTTCTTC.

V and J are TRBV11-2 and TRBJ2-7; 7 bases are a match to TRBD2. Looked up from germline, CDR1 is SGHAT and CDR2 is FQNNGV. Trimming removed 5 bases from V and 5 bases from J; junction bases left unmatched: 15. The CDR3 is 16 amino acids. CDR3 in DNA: TGTGCCAGCAGCCCCCATGGCGGGAGCATTCCAAACGAGCAGTACTTC. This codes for CASSPHGGSIPNEQYF.

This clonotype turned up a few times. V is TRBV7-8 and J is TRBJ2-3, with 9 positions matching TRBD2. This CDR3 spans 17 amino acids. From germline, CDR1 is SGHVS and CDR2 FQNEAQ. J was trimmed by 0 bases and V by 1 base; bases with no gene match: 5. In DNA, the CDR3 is TGTGCCAGCAGCTTAGGGACTAGCGTTCCTAGCACAGATACGCAGTATTTT. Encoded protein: CASSLGTSVPSTDTQYF.

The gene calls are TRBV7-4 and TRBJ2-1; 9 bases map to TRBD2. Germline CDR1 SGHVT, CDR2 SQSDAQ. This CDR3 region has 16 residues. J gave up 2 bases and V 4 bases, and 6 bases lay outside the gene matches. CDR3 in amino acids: CASSSPTSGTYNEQFF. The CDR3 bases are TGTGCCAGCAGCTCCCCGACTAGCGGCACCTACAATGAGCAGTTCTTC.

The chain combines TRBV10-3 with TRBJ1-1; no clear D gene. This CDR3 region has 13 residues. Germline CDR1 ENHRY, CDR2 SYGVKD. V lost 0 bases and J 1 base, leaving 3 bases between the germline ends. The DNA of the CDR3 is TGTGCCATCAGTGAGTCGGAGAACACTGAAGCTTTCTTT. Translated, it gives CAISESENTEAFF.

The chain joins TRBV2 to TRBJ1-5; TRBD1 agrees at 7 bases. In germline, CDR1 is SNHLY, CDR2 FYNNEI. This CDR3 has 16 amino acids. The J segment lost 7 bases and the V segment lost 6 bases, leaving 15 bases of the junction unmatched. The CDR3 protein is CASRTDRMEGRQPQHF. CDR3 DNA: TGTGCCAGCAGAACGGACAGGATGGAAGGTAGGCAGCCCCAGCATTTT.

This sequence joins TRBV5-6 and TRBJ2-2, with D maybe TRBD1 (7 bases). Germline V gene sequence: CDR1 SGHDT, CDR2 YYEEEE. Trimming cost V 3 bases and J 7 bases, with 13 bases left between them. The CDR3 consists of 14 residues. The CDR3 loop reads CASSWRGRGGELFF. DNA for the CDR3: TGTGCCAGCAGCTGGAGGGGGCGAGGCGGGGAGCTGTTTTTT.